This T cell receptor beta chain was captured by sequencing in a study of blood T cell repertoires in COVID-19. Looking at the study overall: Samples taken during acute and convalescent COVID-19 were collected in the United States, Italy and Spain. T cells, B-cell-depleted T cells, or PBMCs provided the cDNA or gDNA that served as material.

Patients in Seattle were enrolled during active infection, then followed longitudinally. Sequenced by immunoSEQ multiplex PCR; TCRdb stores in-frame clones only, minus some. This table has under 95,000 clones, approximately 85% appearing once. Germline V gene lookup returns CDR1 MNHEY and CDR2 SMNVEV (reference sequence). The CDR3 runs 14 residues. V was clipped by 7 bases and J by 6 bases, with 16 bases between them. The clonotype was recovered from a man aged 45-65 years with COVID-19, enrolled during active disease. The chain combines TRBV27 with TRBJ2-1; D is perhaps TRBD2 (5 bases). The sequencing sample was made of peripheral blood. The CDR3 protein is CASTSGNAGNEQFF. DNA of the CDR3: TGTGCCAGCACCTCCGGGAATGCAGGCAATGAGCAGTTCTTC.